A selection of T cell receptor beta chains follows, all from one sample in a study of blood T cell repertoires in COVID-19. Sequenced by immunoSEQ multiplex PCR; TCRdb stores in-frame clones only, minus some. The sample lists about 170,000 clones, 70% to 90% seen once, with around 2.5% in the top ten. Sequencing was carried out using peripheral blood. These receptor sequences come from a woman older than 75 with COVID-19, enrolled during active disease. Each CDR3 is given with its conserved first and last residue. A D gene is named only where the DNA matches it firmly. Clone size appears in some rows only: once, few, many, or a class for an expanded clone.

j_gene	v_gene	abundance	d_gene	CDR3aa	CDR3nt
TRBJ2-1	TRBV20-1	-	TRBD2	CSASPSGRGIGYNEQFF	TGCAGTGCTAGTCCTAGCGGGAGAGGAATCGGATACAATGAGCAGTTCTTC
TRBJ1-5	TRBV28	-	TRBD1	CASSSPLGDRVIGNQPQHF	TGTGCCAGCAGTTCTCCCCTGGGAGACAGGGTGATTGGCAATCAGCCCCAGCATTTT
TRBJ1-6	TRBV24-1	-	-	CATSDADPNSPLHF	TGTGCCACCAGTGATGCAGATCCTAATTCACCCCTCCACTTT
TRBJ1-4	TRBV7-9	-	-	CASSWGGEKLFF	TGTGCCAGCAGCTGGGGGGGTGAAAAACTGTTTTTT
TRBJ2-5	TRBV5-4	-	TRBD1	CASSKAGTGVWETQYF	TGTGCCAGCAGCAAGGCCGGGACAGGGGTGTGGGAGACCCAGTACTTC
TRBJ2-1	TRBV6-1	-	TRBD2	CASSEAASGRYNEQFF	TGTGCCAGCAGTGAAGCTGCTAGCGGAAGGTACAATGAGCAGTTCTTC
TRBJ2-7	TRBV7-3	-	TRBD2	CASSLISAGGSEQYF	TGTGCCAGCAGCTTAATAAGTGCGGGAGGAAGCGAGCAGTACTTC
TRBJ2-7	TRBV3-1/TRBV3-2	-	TRBD1	CASSQESGQKYYEQYF	TGTGCCAGCAGCCAGGAATCGGGACAGAAATACTACGAGCAGTACTTC
TRBJ1-1	TRBV29-1	-	-	CSVDRGLNTEAFF	TGCAGCGTCGATCGAGGGTTGAACACTGAAGCTTTCTTT
TRBJ2-5	TRBV19	few	TRBD2	CASSINPTSGSWKTQYF	TGTGCCAGTAGTATTAACCCGACTAGCGGGAGTTGGAAGACCCAGTACTTC
TRBJ2-7	TRBV7-9	-	-	CASSLSRSPQNYEQYF	TGTGCCAGCAGCTTATCGAGGTCCCCGCAAAACTACGAGCAGTACTTC
TRBJ2-1	TRBV28	-	TRBD2	CASSSTSGPYNEQFF	TGTGCCAGCAGCTCTACTAGCGGCCCCTACAATGAGCAGTTCTTC
TRBJ1-6	TRBV7-9	-	TRBD1	CASSQTGGDNSPLHF	TGTGCCAGCAGCCAGACAGGGGGCGATAATTCACCCCTCCACTTT
TRBJ1-5	TRBV27	-	-	CASSLRYSNQPQHF	TGTGCCAGCAGTCTACGGTATAGCAATCAGCCCCAGCATTTT
TRBJ2-7	TRBV28	-	-	CASSLLGPYEQYF	TGTGCCAGCAGTTTGCTGGGCCCCTACGAGCAGTACTTC
TRBJ1-1	TRBV18	few	-	CASSQQGLGNTEAFF	TGTGCCAGCTCACAGCAGGGATTAGGTAACACTGAAGCTTTCTTT
TRBJ2-5	TRBV28	once	-	CASSPVGETQYF	TGTGCCAGCAGTCCTGTCGGGGAGACCCAGTACTTC
TRBJ2-5	TRBV18	-	TRBD1	CASSPSGGQETQYF	TGTGCCAGCTCACCCTCAGGGGGCCAAGAGACCCAGTACTTC
TRBJ2-5	TRBV7-9	-	TRBD2	CASSLGTSGRAESQYF	TGTGCCAGCAGCTTAGGGACTAGCGGGAGGGCAGAGTCCCAGTACTTC
TRBJ1-1	TRBV6-5	few	-	CASWSVIGAAFF	TGTGCCAGCTGGAGCGTGATCGGTGCAGCTTTCTTT
TRBJ2-2	TRBV19	-	TRBD1	CASSTRQGFNGELFF	TGTGCCAGTAGTACCCGACAGGGGTTTAACGGGGAGCTGTTTTTT
TRBJ1-5	TRBV7-2	few	-	CASSLQGQVNQPQHF	TGTGCCAGCAGCTTACAAGGTCAGGTGAATCAGCCCCAGCATTTT
TRBJ1-1	TRBV6-2/TRBV6-3	-	TRBD1	CASSRLQGARTEAFF	TGTGCCAGCAGCCGACTACAGGGGGCGCGCACTGAAGCTTTCTTT
TRBJ2-2	TRBV11-1	once	-	CASSPGTSGELFF	TGTGCCAGCAGCCCAGGGACTTCCGGGGAGCTGTTTTTT
TRBJ2-1	TRBV28	once	-	CASSPSRGEQFF	TGTGCCAGCAGTCCCAGTAGGGGTGAGCAGTTCTTC
TRBJ2-7	TRBV7-2	-	TRBD2	CASSPGLAGEGEQYF	TGTGCCAGCAGCCCGGGACTAGCGGGAGAAGGCGAGCAGTACTTC
TRBJ1-6	TRBV7-3	-	-	CASSWGQVNSPLHF	TGTGCCAGCAGCTGGGGACAAGTTAATTCACCCCTCCACTTT
TRBJ2-6	TRBV18	-	TRBD2	CASAIRGLAGVGANVLTF	TGTGCCAGCGCAATCCGAGGCCTAGCGGGAGTTGGGGCCAACGTCCTGACTTTC
TRBJ1-2	TRBV20-1	-	-	CSPLNRFGQF	TGCAGTCCCCTGAATCGGTTCGGACAATTC
TRBJ1-2	TRBV5-4	-	TRBD1	CASSVTGGDYGYTF	TGTGCCAGCAGCGTAACAGGGGGTGACTATGGCTACACCTTC
TRBJ1-5	TRBV5-1	-	-	CASSLVPGEINQPQHF	TGCGCCAGCAGCTTGGTACCGGGAGAGATCAATCAGCCCCAGCATTTT
TRBJ2-7	TRBV6-5	-	-	CASSLQEQGGYEQYF	TGTGCCAGCAGTTTACAAGAACAGGGTGGCTACGAGCAGTACTTC
TRBJ2-4	TRBV5-1	-	-	CASSFTGDIQYF	TGCGCCAGCAGCTTTACGGGGGACATTCAGTACTTC
TRBJ2-3	TRBV5-4	-	TRBD2	CASSPSGSADTQYF	TGTGCCAGCAGCCCCAGCGGGAGCGCAGATACGCAGTATTTT
TRBJ2-2	TRBV7-2	-	-	CASSITNTGELFF	TGTGCCAGCAGCATCACTAACACCGGGGAGCTGTTTTTT
TRBJ1-2	TRBV25-1	once	-	CASSDPERGTYGYTF	TGTGCCAGCAGTGATCCAGAGCGGGGAACCTATGGCTACACCTTC
TRBJ2-4	TRBV19	-	-	CASSMQRTRNIQYF	TGTGCCAGTAGTATGCAAAGGACACGCAACATTCAGTACTTC
TRBJ2-6	TRBV11-3	-	-	CASSTASGANVLTF	TGTGCCAGCAGCACTGCCTCTGGGGCCAACGTCCTGACTTTC
TRBJ1-4	TRBV5-5	-	-	CASSRGSQEKLFF	TGTGCCAGCAGCAGGGGATCACAGGAAAAACTGTTTTTT
TRBJ1-2	TRBV10-2	-	-	CASSEETSNYGYTF	TGCGCCAGCAGTGAGGAGACATCAAACTATGGCTACACCTTC
TRBJ2-7	TRBV7-2	-	-	CASSLVGGDYEQYF	TGTGCCAGCAGCTTAGTGGGCGGGGACTACGAGCAGTACTTC
TRBJ1-1	TRBV20-1	-	TRBD1	CSASRVGGLRNTEAFF	TGCAGTGCTAGTCGCGTAGGGGGCCTTAGGAACACTGAAGCTTTCTTT
TRBJ2-7	TRBV6-5	-	-	CASSFGLGAGEQYF	TGTGCCAGCAGTTTTGGACTGGGGGCCGGCGAGCAGTACTTC
TRBJ2-2	TRBV2	-	-	CASSRAGELFF	TGTGCCAGCAGCCGGGCCGGGGAGCTGTTTTTT
TRBJ1-2	TRBV28	once	-	CASSLGQPNYGYTF	TGTGCCAGCAGTTTAGGACAGCCAAACTATGGCTACACCTTC
TRBJ2-5	TRBV7-9	-	TRBD2	CASSLGGLPQYF	TGTGCCAGCAGCTTAGGGGGACTACCCCAGTACTTC
TRBJ1-6	TRBV9	-	TRBD1	CASSVGTGGSPLHF	TGTGCCAGCAGCGTGGGGACAGGGGGTTCACCCCTCCACTTT
TRBJ2-1	TRBV29-1	-	TRBD2	CSASRSGSGNEQFF	TGCAGCGCCTCAAGGAGCGGGAGTGGCAATGAGCAGTTCTTC
TRBJ1-4	TRBV18	-	-	CASSPPEVREKLFF	TGTGCCAGCTCACCACCGGAGGTGAGAGAAAAACTGTTTTTT
TRBJ1-1	TRBV2	-	TRBD1	CASIHSRTGNTEAFF	TGTGCCAGCATTCATTCACGGACAGGGAACACTGAAGCTTTCTTT
TRBJ2-2	TRBV5-8	-	TRBD2	CASSFSGRVTGELFF	TGTGCCAGCAGCTTTAGCGGGAGAGTCACCGGGGAGCTGTTTTTT
TRBJ1-2	TRBV28	-	-	CASSLSGATPTGGYTF	TGTGCCAGCAGTTTATCCGGGGCCACTCCCACAGGGGGCTACACCTTC
TRBJ2-5	TRBV18	once	TRBD1	CASSPWTGQETQYF	TGTGCCAGCTCACCTTGGACAGGACAAGAGACCCAGTACTTC
TRBJ2-1	TRBV7-9	-	-	CASSGGQYNEQFF	TGTGCCAGCAGCGGCGGACAGTACAATGAGCAGTTCTTC
TRBJ2-4	TRBV18	-	-	CASSPQPGLAKNIQYF	TGTGCCAGCTCACCACAACCAGGACTAGCCAAAAACATTCAGTACTTC